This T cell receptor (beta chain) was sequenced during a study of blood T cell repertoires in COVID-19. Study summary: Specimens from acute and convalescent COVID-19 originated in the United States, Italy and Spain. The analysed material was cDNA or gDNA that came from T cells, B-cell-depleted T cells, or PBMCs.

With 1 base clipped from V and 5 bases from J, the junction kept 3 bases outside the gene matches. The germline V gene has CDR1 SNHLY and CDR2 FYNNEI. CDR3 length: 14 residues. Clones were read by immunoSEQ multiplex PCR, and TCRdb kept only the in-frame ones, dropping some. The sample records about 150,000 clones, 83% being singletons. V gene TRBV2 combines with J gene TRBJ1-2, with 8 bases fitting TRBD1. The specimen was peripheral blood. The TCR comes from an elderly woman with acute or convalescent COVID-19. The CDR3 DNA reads TGTGCCAGCAGTGAAGGGACAGGGATATATGGCTACACCTTC. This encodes CASSEGTGIYGYTF.